One and the same sample provided the 30 T cell receptor beta chains below, sequenced in a study of blood T cell repertoires in COVID-19. Clones were sequenced by immunoSEQ multiplex PCR, and TCRdb holds only the in-frame ones, with some missing. The data contain about 200,000 clones, 86% of them seen just once; the ten biggest clones take up over 4.5%. What was sequenced was peripheral blood. Receptors originate from a man at least 80 years old with acute or convalescent COVID-19.

The chain uses TRBV21-1 and TRBJ1-5; the table's D call, TRBD1, was not checked against the DNA. TRBV21-1 is annotated as a pseudogene. The CDR3 sequence is 15 residues long. The CDR3 coding sequence is TGTGCCAGCAGCATGATCAGGGGGGTGGGTCAGCCCCAGCATTTT. Translation gives CASSMIRGVGQPQHF.

The CDR3 nucleotides are TGTGCCAGTAGTATAGTGGGACAGTCCGGAAACACCATATATTTT. Translation: CASSIVGQSGNTIYF. The V gene is TRBV19, the J gene TRBJ1-3; 7 bases are shared with TRBD1. The CDR3 sequence is 15 residues long. The trim removed 1 base at V and 4 bases at J, leaving 4 bases unmatched. CDR1 is LNHDA and CDR2 is SQIVND in the germline V gene (reference sequence).

This clone was seen a single time. This chain links TRBV28 with TRBJ1-5; D ambiguous. Per germline, CDR1 MDHEN and CDR2 SYDVKM. V was pared by 1 base and J by 4 bases, with 8 bases between. The CDR3 spans 14 residues. CDR3 sequence (DNA): TGTGCCAGCAGTTTATTGGCGGGGAATCAGCCCCAGCATTTT. Its protein product is CASSLLAGNQPQHF.

The chain carries TRBV12-5 and TRBJ2-5, with 8 bases that match TRBD2. Trimming cost V 0 bases and J 5 bases; bases outside gene matches: 8. CDR1 and CDR2 from the germline V gene are LGHNT and FRNRAP. CDR3 length equals 16 residues. In DNA, the CDR3 is TGTGCTAGTGGTTTGGTTCCCGGGACTAGTCACGAGACCCAGTACTTC. It is translated as CASGLVPGTSHETQYF.

The chain has TRBV6-6 and TRBJ2-1; 12 nucleotides line up with TRBD2. V shed 5 bases, J shed 7 bases, and the junction held 9 bases outside the gene matches. CDR1 MNHNY and CDR2 SVGAGI come from the germline V gene (reference sequence). This CDR3 region has 16 residues. DNA for the CDR3: TGTGCCAGCAGTCAGGGGGGACTAGCGGGTTTTAATGAGCAGTTCTTC. Its protein is CASSQGGLAGFNEQFF.

This clone has a handful of counts. This CDR3 reads CAISDRQVNGYTF. The CDR3 DNA is TGTGCCATCAGTGATCGACAGGTAAATGGCTACACCTTC. The chain joins TRBV10-3 to TRBJ1-2; tentatively, D is TRBD1 (6 bases). The CDR3 has 13 amino acids. Per the germline V gene, CDR1 is ENHRY and CDR2 is SYGVKD. The V gene lost 3 bases and the J gene lost 6 bases, with 11 bases spanning the gap.

The CDR3 region is CASSITGGNTDTQYF. CDR3 bases: TGCGCCAGCAGTATTACAGGGGGGAACACAGATACGCAGTATTTT. This rearrangement joins TRBV5-1 to TRBJ2-3; 8 positions agree with TRBD1. J gave up 2 bases and V 5 bases, and 7 bases lay outside the gene matches. Germline CDR1 reads SGHRS; CDR2 reads YFSETQ. CDR3 length: 15 amino acids.

The chain links TRBV4-1 to TRBJ1-5, with a weak D call TRBD1 (5 bases). V was pared by 3 bases and J by 0 bases, with 12 bases between. Germline V gene lookup returns CDR1 MGHRA and CDR2 YSYEKL. The CDR3 length is 16 residues. The CDR3 nucleotides are TGCGCCAGCAGCCATCCCGGGGGATATAGCAATCAGCCCCAGCATTTT. Its translation: CASSHPGGYSNQPQHF.

This clone was counted once. The chain has TRBV7-9 and TRBJ1-1; 9 nucleotides match TRBD1. CDR1 and CDR2 from the germline V gene are SEHNR and FQNEAQ (reference sequence). The CDR3 has 19 residues. V was pared by 6 bases and J by 3 bases, with 20 bases of the junction left unmatched. CDR3 sequence: CASSYNYRGPKVRDTEAFF. The CDR3 nucleotides are TGTGCCAGCAGTTATAATTACAGGGGGCCTAAGGTGAGGGACACTGAAGCTTTCTTT. Using reference TRBV7-9 and TRBJ1-1 for the parts outside the CDR3, the full variable domain is DTGVSQNPRHKITKRGQNVTFRCDPISEHNRLYWYRQTLGQGPEFLTYFQNEAQLEKSRLLSDRFSAERPKGSFSTLEIQRTEQGDSAMYLCASSYNYRGPKVRDTEAFFGQGTRLTVV.

The chain uses TRBV5-1 and TRBJ2-5; the D is unclear. With 0 bases removed from V and 4 bases from J, the gap between germline ends came to 10 bases. Germline values: CDR1 SGHRS, CDR2 YFSETQ. CDR3 length equals 14 residues. CDR3 sequence (DNA): TGCGCCAGCAGCTTGGGCGCGGCCTCAGAGACCCAGTACTTC. It codes for CASSLGAASETQYF.

The V call is TRBV28, the J call TRBJ1-5; D is uncertain. Deletions cut 2 bases from V and 8 bases from J, with 13 bases between. The CDR3 is 14 amino acids. Per the germline V gene, CDR1 is MDHEN and CDR2 is SYDVKM. This CDR3 reads CASSLDLPGEPQHF. The CDR3 DNA is TGTGCCAGCAGTTTAGATCTTCCCGGGGAGCCCCAGCATTTT.

This clone was found a few times. This rearrangement joins TRBV24-1 to TRBJ2-3; D ambiguous. This CDR3 region has 13 residues. V was cut by 3 bases and J by 1 base, with 4 bases left in between. Germline CDR1 and CDR2: KGHDR and SFDVKD. CDR3 residues: CATSDSGTDTQYF. The CDR3 bases are TGTGCCACCAGTGATAGCGGCACAGATACGCAGTATTTT.

The chain is built from TRBV27 and TRBJ2-7, with D possibly TRBD2 on 5 matching bases. This CDR3 spans 14 amino acids. Looked up from germline, CDR1 is MNHEY and CDR2 is SMNVEV (reference sequence). Trimming cost V 3 bases and J 7 bases, with 16 bases left between them. CDR3: CASSLGSLLGEQYF. The CDR3 DNA sequence: TGTGCCAGCAGTTTGGGGAGTCTGCTGGGGGAGCAGTACTTC.

The chain is built from TRBV5-1 and TRBJ2-6; perhaps TRBD1 as D (6 bases). Trimming took 2 bases from V and 2 from J, leaving 17 bases between them. Germline V lookup: CDR1 SGHRS, CDR2 YFSETQ. The CDR3 extends over 18 amino acids. CDR3 amino acids: CASSFLGTGLPGANVLTF. CDR3 sequence (DNA): TGCGCCAGCAGCTTCTTGGGTACAGGGCTCCCTGGGGCCAACGTCCTGACTTTC.

The rearrangement uses TRBV10-3 and TRBJ1-1; 8 bases align to TRBD1. This CDR3 has 15 residues. The V and J ends lost 2 bases and 6 bases, in that order; junction bases with no gene match: 8. Germline V lookup: CDR1 ENHRY, CDR2 SYGVKD. CDR3 in amino acids: CAISEQNLGQAEAFF. In nucleotides, the CDR3 is TGTGCCATCAGTGAGCAAAACCTGGGACAGGCTGAAGCTTTCTTT.

This chain uses TRBV7-2 with TRBJ2-2; 7 bases map to TRBD1. The germline V gene encodes CDR1 SGHTA and CDR2 FQGNSA. The CDR3 spans 16 residues. J was trimmed by 5 bases and V by 3 bases; bases with no gene match: 9. The CDR3 DNA sequence: TGTGCCAGCAGCTTTACAGGGGTCGGGTTGACCGGGGAGCTGTTTTTT. The encoded protein is CASSFTGVGLTGELFF.

This chain's CDR3 is CASSGQPDREGRGANVLTF. The CDR3 DNA reads TGTGCCAGCAGTGGGCAACCGGACAGGGAAGGCCGTGGGGCCAACGTCCTGACTTTC. The chain links TRBV2 to TRBJ2-6, with 8 bases fitting TRBD1. The J segment lost 3 bases and the V segment lost 4 bases, leaving 14 bases of the junction unmatched. Germline CDR1 reads SNHLY; CDR2 reads FYNNEI. This CDR3 has 19 amino acids.

The chain is built from TRBV6-4 and TRBJ2-5; 7 bases align to TRBD2. The V segment lost 4 bases and the J segment 4 bases; nucleotides outside the gene matches: 3. The CDR3 runs to 13 residues. The germline CDR1 and CDR2 sequences are MRHNA and SNTAGT. The CDR3 nucleotides read TGTGCCAGCAGTGTGGAGCGGGGAGAGACCCAGTACTTC. Protein product: CASSVERGETQYF.

V and J are TRBV2 and TRBJ2-1; D is unresolved. Germline assignment: CDR1 SNHLY and CDR2 FYNNEI. CDR3 size: 14 residues. V was trimmed by 2 bases and J by 6 bases, leaving 11 bases between them. The CDR3 DNA follows: TGTGCCAGCAGTGAAACAGTTCAAACCAATGAGCAGTTCTTC. This encodes CASSETVQTNEQFF.

The V gene is TRBV27, the J gene TRBJ1-6; the D is unclear. The CDR3 contains 15 residues. V lost 6 bases and J 0 bases, leaving 9 bases between the germline ends. The germline CDR1 and CDR2 sequences are MNHEY and SMNVEV (reference sequence). DNA of the CDR3: TGTGCCAGCAGGCAACAGAGCTCCTATAATTCACCCCTCCACTTT. Translation gives CASRQQSSYNSPLHF.

This rearrangement joins TRBV12-5 to TRBJ2-2, with 8 bases identical to TRBD2. CDR3 length equals 14 residues. With V trimmed by 2 bases and J by 8 bases, 4 bases remained unmatched. Germline V CDR1 and CDR2: LGHNT, FRNRAP. This CDR3 is CASGLPGLAGELFF. In DNA form, the CDR3 reads TGTGCTAGTGGTTTGCCAGGACTAGCTGGGGAGCTGTTTTTT.

This rearrangement joins TRBV24-1 to TRBJ1-2; D might be TRBD1 (5 bases). CDR3 length: 13 amino acids. V gave up 5 bases and J gave up 1 base, with 7 bases separating them. Germline V gene lookup returns CDR1 KGHDR and CDR2 SFDVKD. This CDR3 is CATSVDSNYGYTF. In nucleotides, the CDR3 is TGTGCCACCAGTGTCGACAGTAACTATGGCTACACCTTC.

The genes are TRBV10-3 and TRBJ2-3, with 7 bases fitting TRBD1. The CDR3 sequence is 15 residues long. Germline trimming cut 2 bases from V and 5 bases from J; bases unmatched to any gene: 7. Germline assignment: CDR1 ENHRY and CDR2 SYGVKD. The DNA of the CDR3 is TGTGCCATCAGTGAGAAAGGGGGCGTTGGAGATACGCAGTATTTT. Amino acids: CAISEKGGVGDTQYF.

This chain uses TRBV7-2 with TRBJ1-5; no firm D call. Germline loops: CDR1 SGHTA, CDR2 FQGNSA. V was clipped by 6 bases and J by 0 bases, with 12 bases between them. The CDR3 covers 15 residues. This chain's CDR3 is CASSPGGVSNQPQHF. The CDR3, as DNA: TGTGCCAGCAGTCCCGGAGGAGTTAGCAATCAGCCCCAGCATTTT.

The rearrangement joins TRBV3-1 (or the pseudogene TRBV3-2) to TRBJ1-4; 7 bases line up with TRBD1. This CDR3 is built from 13 residues. Germline V gives CDR1 LGHDT, CDR2 YNNKEL (reference sequence). The V gene end was trimmed by 8 bases and the J gene end by 4 bases; junction bases not matched to a gene: 4. CDR3 sequence (DNA): TGTGCCAGCGCGGGACAGCTTAATGAAAAACTGTTTTTT. It encodes CASAGQLNEKLFF.

This chain uses TRBV11-2 with TRBJ2-1; TRBD2 matches at 10 bases. There are 14 residues in the CDR3. Germline lookup yields CDR1 SGHAT and CDR2 FQNNGV. The junction had 8 bases not matched to a gene; V was cut back by 11 bases and J by 4 bases. The CDR3 sequence: CASTSGNMYNEQFF. As DNA, the CDR3 is TGTGCCTCCACTAGCGGGAATATGTACAATGAGCAGTTCTTC.

This clone occurred a few times. The chain has TRBV7-8 and TRBJ2-7; the D is unclear. Trimming shortened V by 4 bases and J by 3 bases, and 4 bases separated the two germline ends. The CDR3 runs 11 residues. CDR1 and CDR2 from the germline V gene are SGHVS and FQNEAQ. The CDR3 spells CASSSVYEQYF. As DNA, the CDR3 is TGTGCCAGCAGCTCCGTCTACGAGCAGTACTTC.

The chain couples TRBV24-1 to TRBJ2-1, with a weak D call TRBD2 (5 bases). Deletions cut 4 bases from V and 0 bases from J, with 12 bases between. The CDR3 is 16 amino acids. The V gene's germline CDR1 is KGHDR and CDR2 SFDVKD. The CDR3 spells CATSDDVGASYNEQFF. The CDR3 region has the DNA TGTGCCACCAGTGACGACGTGGGAGCCTCCTACAATGAGCAGTTCTTC.

This sequence joins TRBV19 and TRBJ2-1; D is possibly TRBD1 (6 bases). Germline V gene lookup returns CDR1 LNHDA and CDR2 SQIVND (reference sequence). The CDR3 covers 14 residues. V lost 6 bases, J lost 0 bases, and 9 bases lay in between. CDR3 sequence (DNA): TGTGCCAGTAGCCAGACAGGCTCCTACAATGAGCAGTTCTTC. This translates into CASSQTGSYNEQFF.

This clone was seen only a few times. The chain has TRBV19 and TRBJ1-1; D gene uncertain. This CDR3 is 12 amino acids long. The germline V and J ends were trimmed by 3 bases and 8 bases, with 10 bases remaining between them. Germline CDR1 and CDR2: LNHDA and SQIVND (reference sequence). The CDR3 nucleotides read TGTGCCAGTAGTATGTATGCCAGAGAAGCTTTCTTT. Translating it yields CASSMYAREAFF. The entire variable domain, with the rest obtained from reference TRBV19 and TRBJ1-1, is as follows: DGGITQSPKYLFRKEGQNVTLSCEQNLNHDAMYWYRQDPGQGLRLIYYSQIVNDFQKGDIAEGYSVSREKKESFPLTVTSAQKNPTAFYLCASSMYAREAFFGQGTRLTVV.